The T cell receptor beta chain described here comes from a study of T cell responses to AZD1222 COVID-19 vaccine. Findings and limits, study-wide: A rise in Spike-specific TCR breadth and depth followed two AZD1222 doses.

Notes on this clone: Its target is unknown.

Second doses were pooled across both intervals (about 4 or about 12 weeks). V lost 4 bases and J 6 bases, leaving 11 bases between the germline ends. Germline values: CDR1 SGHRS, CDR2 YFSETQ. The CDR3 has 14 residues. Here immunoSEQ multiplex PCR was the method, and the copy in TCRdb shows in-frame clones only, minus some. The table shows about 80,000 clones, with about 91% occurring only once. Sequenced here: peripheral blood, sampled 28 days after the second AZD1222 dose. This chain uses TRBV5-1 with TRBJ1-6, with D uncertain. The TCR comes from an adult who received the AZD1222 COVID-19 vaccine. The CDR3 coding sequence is TGCGCCAGCAGCCTGGGCCCAGGTAATTCACCCCTCCACTTT. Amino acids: CASSLGPGNSPLHF. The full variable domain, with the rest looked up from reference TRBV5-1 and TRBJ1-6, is KAGVTQTPRYLIKTRGQQVTLSCSPISGHRSVSWYQQTPGQGLQFLFEYFSETQRNKGNFPGRFSGRQFSNSRSEMNVSTLELGDSALYLCASSLGPGNSPLHFGNGTRLTVT.